Listed below are T cell receptor beta chains from one sample, sequenced in a study of blood T cell repertoires in COVID-19. This table comes from immunoSEQ multiplex PCR, and its TCRdb copy is limited to in-frame clones, with some not included. The sample has 100,000 to 150,000 clones, around 83% seen once. Sequencing was performed on peripheral blood. These receptors came from a man in his forties with active or convalescent COVID-19. Both conserved end residues are part of each CDR3. A D gene is named only where the DNA matches it firmly. Where a row states a size, it is once, few, many or the class of an expanded clone; other rows omit it.

D,V,J,size,CDR3,DNA
NA,TRBV2,TRBJ1-1,NA,CASFLNWGGNTEAFF,TGTGCCAGCTTTTTAAACTGGGGGGGGAACACTGAAGCTTTCTTT
TRBD1,TRBV5-1,TRBJ1-2,once,CASSLGQGSGYTF,TGCGCCAGCAGCCTAGGACAGGGGAGCGGCTACACCTTC
NA,TRBV5-1,TRBJ1-6,NA,CASSGQGSPLHF,TGCGCCAGCAGCGGGCAGGGTTCACCCCTCCACTTT
TRBD1,TRBV23-1,TRBJ2-7,NA,CASSQSRDRGLVGDYEQYF,TGCGCCAGCAGTCAATCCCGGGACAGGGGACTAGTCGGGGACTACGAGCAGTACTTC
NA,TRBV6-2/TRBV6-3,TRBJ2-7,once,CASSSTGKSSYEQYF,TGTGCCAGCAGTTCGACGGGGAAGAGCTCCTACGAGCAGTACTTC
TRBD1,TRBV18,TRBJ1-1,NA,CASSPRTGGDTEAFF,TGTGCCAGCTCACCACGGACAGGCGGTGACACTGAAGCTTTCTTT
NA,TRBV18,TRBJ2-5,NA,CASSPPPLRETQYF,TGTGCCAGCTCACCACCACCCCTCCGGGAGACCCAGTACTTC
NA,TRBV30,TRBJ1-6,NA,CAWSRQINSPLHF,TGTGCCTGGAGTCGACAGATCAATTCACCCCTCCACTTT
NA,TRBV2,TRBJ1-1,NA,CATSQGRVNSEAFF,TGTGCCACATCGCAGGGCAGGGTGAACTCGGAAGCTTTCTTT
NA,TRBV6-5,TRBJ1-5,NA,CASSPGMGAQPQHF,TGTGCCAGCAGTCCCGGGATGGGGGCTCAGCCCCAGCATTTT
NA,TRBV12-3/TRBV12-4,TRBJ1-2,NA,CASGRTGGYTF,TGTGCCAGCGGGCGTACGGGGGGCTACACCTTC
TRBD1,TRBV30,TRBJ2-6,once,CAWSVSPGQGVPGANVLTF,TGTGCCTGGAGTGTTTCCCCGGGACAGGGGGTTCCTGGGGCCAACGTCCTGACTTTC
NA,TRBV21-1,TRBJ2-1,NA,CASSKALPSGGTWVEQFF,TGTGCCAGCAGCAAAGCGCTGCCTAGCGGGGGGACATGGGTTGAGCAGTTCTTC
TRBD1,TRBV19,TRBJ1-1,NA,CATLEGALGRTEAFF,TGTGCCACCCTCGAGGGGGCGTTGGGGAGAACTGAAGCTTTCTTT
NA,TRBV18,TRBJ1-1,NA,CASSLDASGGTEAFF,TGTGCCAGCTCACTTGATGCCAGTGGTGGCACTGAAGCTTTCTTT
NA,TRBV6-5,TRBJ2-5,NA,CASRGSQETQYF,TGTGCCAGCAGGGGGAGCCAAGAGACCCAGTACTTC
TRBD1,TRBV10-3,TRBJ1-1,NA,CAISESDDRGEAFF,TGTGCCATCAGTGAGTCTGACGACAGGGGTGAAGCTTTCTTT
NA,TRBV19,TRBJ2-2,NA,CASSITGKAGTGELFF,TGTGCCAGTAGTATAACAGGGAAAGCTGGCACCGGGGAGCTGTTTTTT
NA,TRBV30,TRBJ2-5,once,CAWGHGTAGVETQYF,TGTGCCTGGGGACACGGGACTGCCGGCGTTGAGACCCAGTACTTC
NA,TRBV9,TRBJ1-2,NA,CASSPVPNYGYTF,TGTGCCAGCAGCCCGGTCCCGAACTATGGCTACACCTTC
NA,TRBV27,TRBJ1-1,NA,CASSLRPGNRDTEAFF,TGTGCCAGCAGTTTACGGCCTGGGAACAGGGACACTGAAGCTTTCTTT
NA,TRBV9,TRBJ1-3,NA,CASSVSGFSSGNTIYF,TGTGCCAGCAGCGTGTCAGGGTTCAGCTCTGGAAACACCATATATTTT
NA,TRBV7-2,TRBJ2-3,once,CATGLTGSLGADTQYF,TGTGCCACCGGACTCACAGGGTCCCTAGGGGCGGATACGCAGTATTTT
TRBD2,TRBV25-1,TRBJ2-1,NA,CASSKLTSGVHNEQFF,TGTGCCAGCAGTAAACTAACTAGCGGGGTACACAATGAGCAGTTCTTC
NA,TRBV10-3,TRBJ1-3,NA,CAIGRHAEDTIYF,TGTGCCATCGGAAGACATGCGGAGGACACCATATATTTT
NA,TRBV7-9,TRBJ2-7,few,CASSFSTGHEQYF,TGTGCCAGCAGCTTCTCCACAGGGCACGAGCAGTACTTC
NA,TRBV7-9,TRBJ2-7,NA,CASSLGAGNEYF,TGTGCCAGCAGCTTAGGGGCGGGGAATGAGTACTTC
TRBD1,TRBV30,TRBJ1-5,NA,CAWSGGQAQPQHF,TGTGCCTGGAGTGGGGGACAGGCACAGCCCCAGCATTTT